The rows below give T cell receptor beta chains drawn from one sample of a study of T cell changes during pregnancy in multiple sclerosis. Data came from immunoSEQ multiplex PCR; TCRdb stores just in-frame clones and leaves some out. The sample has over 70,000 clones, 92% seen once. Sequenced here: peripheral blood, sampled in the third trimester of pregnancy. The receptors were sampled from a female donor in good health, enrolled as a control in a pregnancy study. Both conserved end residues are part of each CDR3. A D gene is named only where the DNA matches it firmly. Size tells how often a clone was seen (once, few, many) or the class of an expanded clone, and some rows leave it out.

clone size,V gene,D gene,J gene,CDR3 protein,CDR3 DNA
.,TRBV27,TRBD2,TRBJ2-5,CASSLRMGLAGQETQYF,TGTGCCAGCAGTTTAAGGATGGGACTAGCGGGACAAGAGACCCAGTACTTC
.,TRBV4-1,.,TRBJ1-6,CASSQDSVPLHF,TGCGCCAGCAGCCAAGACTCCGTGCCCCTCCACTTT
.,TRBV4-1,.,TRBJ2-1,CASSQRGRVAYNEQFF,TGCGCCAGCAGCCAACGGGGGAGAGTGGCTTACAATGAGCAGTTCTTC
few,TRBV25-1,.,TRBJ2-1,CASSDQGGPYNEQFF,TGTGCCAGCAGTGACCAGGGGGGTCCCTACAATGAGCAGTTCTTC
few,TRBV30,.,TRBJ1-1,CAWSEQGNTEAFF,TGTGCCTGGAGTGAACAGGGAAACACTGAAGCTTTCTTT
.,TRBV19,TRBD1,TRBJ1-2,CASSPDRGRHYGYTF,TGTGCCAGTAGCCCTGACAGGGGGCGTCACTATGGCTACACCTTC
.,TRBV10-1,.,TRBJ1-1,CASSERGGFGTEAFF,TGCGCCAGCAGTGAGCGGGGGGGCTTTGGTACTGAAGCTTTCTTT
few,TRBV28,TRBD1,TRBJ1-1,CASSFNRGLNTEAFF,TGTGCCAGCAGTTTTAACAGGGGGTTGAACACTGAAGCTTTCTTT
.,TRBV29-1,.,TRBJ2-2,CSPDLKLTNTGELFF,TGCAGCCCCGACCTCAAACTAACAAACACCGGGGAGCTGTTTTTT
.,TRBV4-3,TRBD2,TRBJ2-7,CASSQVFAGDEQYF,TGCGCCAGCAGCCAAGTCTTTGCGGGAGACGAGCAGTACTTC
.,TRBV10-3,TRBD1,TRBJ1-1,CAISESGTGLDTEAFF,TGTGCCATCAGTGAGTCGGGGACAGGGCTGGACACTGAAGCTTTCTTT
.,TRBV28,.,TRBJ2-1,CASKGAEASGYNEQFF,TGTGCCAGCAAAGGAGCCGAAGCGAGCGGTTACAATGAGCAGTTCTTC
.,TRBV29-1,TRBD2,TRBJ2-3,CSTGRGAGTDTQYF,TGCAGCACCGGGAGGGGGGCGGGCACAGATACGCAGTATTTT
few,TRBV4-2,.,TRBJ1-6,CASSLRGGQDNSPLHF,TGTGCCAGCAGCCTAAGAGGAGGGCAGGACAATTCACCCCTCCACTTT
.,TRBV15,.,TRBJ1-5,CATSDRNQPQHF,TGTGCCACCAGCGACAGAAATCAGCCCCAGCATTTT
.,TRBV6-6,TRBD2,TRBJ2-3,CASSPSGGASDTQYF,TGTGCCAGCAGTCCTAGCGGGGGGGCATCAGATACGCAGTATTTT